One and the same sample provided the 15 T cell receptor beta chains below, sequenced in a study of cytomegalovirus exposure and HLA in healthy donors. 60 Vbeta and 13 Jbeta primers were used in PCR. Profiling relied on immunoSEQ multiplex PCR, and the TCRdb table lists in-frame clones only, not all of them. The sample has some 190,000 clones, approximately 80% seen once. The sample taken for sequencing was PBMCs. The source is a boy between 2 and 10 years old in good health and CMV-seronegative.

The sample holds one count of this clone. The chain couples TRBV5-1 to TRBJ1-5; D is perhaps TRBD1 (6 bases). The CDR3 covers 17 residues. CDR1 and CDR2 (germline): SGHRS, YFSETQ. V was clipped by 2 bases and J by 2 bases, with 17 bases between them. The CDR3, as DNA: TGCGCCAGCAGCTTAGTCCCTGCTTCAGGGGGCAATCAGCCCCAGCATTTT. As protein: CASSLVPASGGNQPQHF.

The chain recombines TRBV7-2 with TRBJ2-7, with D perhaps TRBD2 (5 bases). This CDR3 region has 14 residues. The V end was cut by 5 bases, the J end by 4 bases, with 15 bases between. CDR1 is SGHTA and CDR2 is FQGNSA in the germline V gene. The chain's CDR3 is CASSERASTYEQYF. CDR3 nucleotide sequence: TGTGCCAGCAGCGAGAGGGCCAGTACGTACGAGCAGTACTTC.

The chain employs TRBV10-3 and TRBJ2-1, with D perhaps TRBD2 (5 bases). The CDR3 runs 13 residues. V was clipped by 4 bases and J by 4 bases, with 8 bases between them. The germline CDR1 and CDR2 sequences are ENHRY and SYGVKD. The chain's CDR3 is CAISGLAYNEQFF. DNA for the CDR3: TGTGCCATCAGTGGCCTAGCTTACAATGAGCAGTTCTTC.

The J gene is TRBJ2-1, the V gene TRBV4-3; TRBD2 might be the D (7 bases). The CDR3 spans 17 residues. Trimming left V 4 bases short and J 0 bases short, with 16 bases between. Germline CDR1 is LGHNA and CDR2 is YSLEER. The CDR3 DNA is TGCGCCAGCAGCCTTGGGGGGGTGGGGGCCTCCTACAATGAGCAGTTCTTC. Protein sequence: CASSLGGVGASYNEQFF.

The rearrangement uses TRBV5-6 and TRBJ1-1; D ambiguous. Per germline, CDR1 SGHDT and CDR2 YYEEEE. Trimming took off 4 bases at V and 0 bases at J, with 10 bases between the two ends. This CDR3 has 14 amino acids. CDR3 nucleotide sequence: TGTGCCAGCAGCGAGAGGGCGGTGAACACTGAAGCTTTCTTT. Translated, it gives CASSERAVNTEAFF. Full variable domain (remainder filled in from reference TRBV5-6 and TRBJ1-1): DAGVTQSPTHLIKTRGQQVTLRCSPKSGHDTVSWYQQALGQGPQFIFQYYEEEERQRGNFPDRFSGHQFPNYSSELNVNALLLGDSALYLCASSERAVNTEAFFGQGTRLTVV.

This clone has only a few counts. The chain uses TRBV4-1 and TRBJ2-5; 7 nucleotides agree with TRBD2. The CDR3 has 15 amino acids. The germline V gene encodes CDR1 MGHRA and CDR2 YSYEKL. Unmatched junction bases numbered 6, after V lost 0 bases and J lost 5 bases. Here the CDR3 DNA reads TGCGCCAGCAGCCAAGATGCGGGAGTCGGGGAGACCCAGTACTTC. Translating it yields CASSQDAGVGETQYF.

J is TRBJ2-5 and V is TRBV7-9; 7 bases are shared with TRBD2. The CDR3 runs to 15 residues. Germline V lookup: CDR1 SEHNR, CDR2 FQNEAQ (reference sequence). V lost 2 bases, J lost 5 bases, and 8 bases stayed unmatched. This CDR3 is CASSLFKRGGETQYF. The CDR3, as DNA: TGTGCCAGCAGCTTATTTAAGAGGGGAGGGGAGACCCAGTACTTC.

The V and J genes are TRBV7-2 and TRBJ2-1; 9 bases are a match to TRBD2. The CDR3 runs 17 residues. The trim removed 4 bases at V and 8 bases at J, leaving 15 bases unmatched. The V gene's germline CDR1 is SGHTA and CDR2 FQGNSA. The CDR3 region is CASSSLSMGGRADEQFF. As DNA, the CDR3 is TGTGCCAGCAGCTCCCTTTCGATGGGCGGGAGGGCCGATGAGCAGTTCTTC.

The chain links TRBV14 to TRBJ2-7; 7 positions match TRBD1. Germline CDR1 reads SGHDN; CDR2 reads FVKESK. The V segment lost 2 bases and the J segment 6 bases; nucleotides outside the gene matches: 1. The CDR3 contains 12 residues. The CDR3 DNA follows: TGTGCCAGCAGCCAAACAGGGGCCGAGCAGTACGTC. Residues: CASSQTGAEQYV.

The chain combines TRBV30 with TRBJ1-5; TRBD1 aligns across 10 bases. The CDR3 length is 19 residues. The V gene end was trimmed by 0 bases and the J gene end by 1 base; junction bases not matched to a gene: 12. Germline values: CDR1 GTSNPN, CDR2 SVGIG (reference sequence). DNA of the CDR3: TGTGCCTGGAGTGTAAAGGGGACAGGGGCTTTGGGCAGCAATCAGCCCCAGCATTTT. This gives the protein CAWSVKGTGALGSNQPQHF.

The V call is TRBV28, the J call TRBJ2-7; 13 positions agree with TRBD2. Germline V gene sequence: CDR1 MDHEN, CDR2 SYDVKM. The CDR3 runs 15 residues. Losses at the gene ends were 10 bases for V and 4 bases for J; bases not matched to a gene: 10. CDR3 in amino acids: CATGGTSGIPYEQYF. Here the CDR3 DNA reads TGTGCCACCGGGGGGACTAGCGGGATACCTTACGAGCAGTACTTC.

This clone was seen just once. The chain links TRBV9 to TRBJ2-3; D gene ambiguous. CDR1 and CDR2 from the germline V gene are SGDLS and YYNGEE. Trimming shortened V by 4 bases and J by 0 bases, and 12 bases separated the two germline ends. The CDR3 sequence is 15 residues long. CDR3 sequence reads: CASSPSAVSTDTQYF. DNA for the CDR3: TGTGCCAGCAGCCCTAGTGCGGTAAGCACAGATACGCAGTATTTT.

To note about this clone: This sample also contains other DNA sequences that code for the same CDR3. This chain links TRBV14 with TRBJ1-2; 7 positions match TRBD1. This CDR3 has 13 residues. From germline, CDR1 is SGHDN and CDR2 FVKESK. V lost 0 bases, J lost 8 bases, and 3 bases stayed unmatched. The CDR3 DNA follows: TGTGCCAGCAGCCAAGATTACAGGGGCGGCTACACCTTC. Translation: CASSQDYRGGYTF.

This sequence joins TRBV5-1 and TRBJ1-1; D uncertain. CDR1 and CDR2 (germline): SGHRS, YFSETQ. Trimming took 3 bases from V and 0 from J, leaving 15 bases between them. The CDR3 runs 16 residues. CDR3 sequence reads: CASSYEGVGMNTEAFF. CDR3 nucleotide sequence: TGCGCCAGCAGCTACGAGGGAGTCGGCATGAACACTGAAGCTTTCTTT.

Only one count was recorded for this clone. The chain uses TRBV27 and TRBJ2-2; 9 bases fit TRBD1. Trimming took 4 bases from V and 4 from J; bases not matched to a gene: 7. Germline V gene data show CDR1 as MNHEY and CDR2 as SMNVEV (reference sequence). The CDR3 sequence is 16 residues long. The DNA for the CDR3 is TGTGCCAGCAGTTCCTACAGGGGGCTGAGCACCGGGGAGCTGTTTTTT. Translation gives CASSSYRGLSTGELFF.